The clone carrying this T cell receptor beta chain appeared once. Antigen specificity is unknown. Each CDR3 protein gets one entry after TCRdb re-called the reads with MiXCR. Of 650,000 to 900,000 distinct CDR3 sequences listed, 32% were seen once; the top ten hold under 15%. The source of the sample is a study of T cell repertoires in cytomegalovirus infection. Across the whole study: HLA-C-restricted CMV epitopes, recently identified, and well-studied HLA-B-restricted ones were used by the study. Public signatures in TCR beta pointed to CMV infection and matching HLA type. General study points: Cumulative frequency (of public TCR beta family members) identified carriers of CMV plus the relevant HLA. The ex vivo response showed dominance by HLA-C-restricted CMV-specific TCR beta clonotypes.

This CDR3 comprises 14 residues. Germline assignment: CDR1 MDHEN and CDR2 SYDVKM. V lost 8 bases and J 8 bases, leaving 21 bases between the germline ends. The sample in question was cultured CD8+ T cells from PBMCs, obtained from culture after CMV antigen stimulation. The clonotype was recovered from a human donor in good health (CMV status not recorded). Some clones in this sample may be carry-over from other donors' samples. The chain has TRBV28 and TRBJ1-2, with D unclear. The DNA for the CDR3 is TGTGCCAGCGGCCACCGGGCCCCGTTGAAGGGCTACACCTTC. It is translated as CASGHRAPLKGYTF.